This is a list of T cell receptor beta chains from one sample in a study of regulatory T cells in long-lasting Graves disease. A single record per CDR3 protein comes from TCRdb applying MiXCR to the multiplex PCR reads. Here the sample spans about 540,000 distinct CDR3 sequences, roughly 12% being singletons. The same data also went into a second study, on T cells in Graves' hyperthyroidism and ophthalmopathy.

Sample: peripheral blood mononuclear cells (PBMCs), taken at new diagnosis, from a patient treated with antithyroid drugs. Source of these receptors: a man aged 25 to 40 with Graves disease. The CDR3 runs from the conserved cysteine through the conserved F or W. The D gene is left open where the match is weak. Clone sizes are given selectively: once, few, many, or a class where the clone is expanded.

DNA	CDR3	V	J	size	D
TGCAGTGCTCCCCAACTAGGTCGGGGAGAGACCCAGTACTTC	CSAPQLGRGETQYF	TRBV20-1	TRBJ2-5	.	.
TGTGCCAGCAGTTACTCGGGGGTGGCGAGTTCACCCCTCCACTTT	CASSYSGVASSPLHF	TRBV6-5	TRBJ1-6	.	.
TGCGCCAGCAGCCAAGAAGGAGGGCAGGGGAGGACGAACACTGAAGCTTTCTTT	CASSQEGGQGRTNTEAFF	TRBV4-1	TRBJ1-1	.	.
TGTGCCAGCTCACCGACTACAGGGGTAGACGAGCAGTACTTC	CASSPTTGVDEQYF	TRBV18	TRBJ2-7	.	TRBD1
TGCAGCGTTCAATGGGCCGGTGGATTAACCCAGCATTTT	CSVQWAGGLTQHF	TRBV29-1	TRBJ1-5	few	.
TGCGCCAGCAGTGTGCCTAGCGGCCCCACAGATACGCAGTATTTT	CASSVPSGPTDTQYF	TRBV10-2	TRBJ2-3	many	TRBD2
TGCGCCAGCAGCGACGCCATGGGGGACAATGAGCAGTTCTTC	CASSDAMGDNEQFF	TRBV5-1	TRBJ2-1	few	.
TGTGCCAGTAGTGCTAGTCATAGCTCCTACGAGCAGTACTTC	CASSASHSSYEQYF	TRBV19	TRBJ2-7	many	.
TGTGCCAGCAGCGTTAGCGGCTTCCAAAGAAATGAGCAGTTCTTC	CASSVSGFQRNEQFF	TRBV2	TRBJ2-1	many	.
TGTGCCAGCAGTTACACGGGGCAGCCCCCTAACTATGGCTACACCTTC	CASSYTGQPPNYGYTF	TRBV6-5	TRBJ1-2	many	.
TGCAGTGCTACCGCCTTTGGACGAGGGGCTTTCTTT	CSATAFGRGAFF	TRBV20-1	TRBJ1-1	many	.
TGTGCTAGTGGTTTGGCGGGACAGGTGTTGTTCGACGAGCAGTACTTC	CASGLAGQVLFDEQYF	TRBV12-5	TRBJ2-7	many	TRBD1
TGTGCCAGCAGAGTCGGAGGGGAGAGGGGGGAGCTGTTTTTT	CASRVGGERGELFF	TRBV9	TRBJ2-2	few	.
TGCAGTGCTAGAGGTGGCAGGGGAGAGGGAGAGACCCGGTACTTC	CSARGGRGEGETRYF	TRBV20-1	TRBJ2-5	.	.
TGCGCCAGCAGCATCGACCCGTGGGTATACACCGGGGAGCTGTTTTTT	CASSIDPWVYTGELFF	TRBV5-1	TRBJ2-2	few	.
TGCAGTGCCCCTATGGGTCTCTCTCCTTCTGAAGCTTTCTTT	CSAPMGLSPSEAFF	TRBV20-1	TRBJ1-1	many	.
TGCGCCAGCAGCGGGGCGACAGAGGGACTACACAATGAGCAGTTCTTC	CASSGATEGLHNEQFF	TRBV5-1	TRBJ2-1	many	TRBD2
TGTGCCAGCAGTTTAAGAGGGGGCAACGGTGGCTACACCTTC	CASSLRGGNGGYTF	TRBV12-3/TRBV12-4	TRBJ1-2	few	TRBD1
TGCGCCAGCAGTGGGGGCGGACAAGAGACCCAGTACTTC	CASSGGGQETQYF	TRBV10-1	TRBJ2-5	many	.
TGTGCCAGCAGTTACTCTGTAAGCTATGGCTACACCTTC	CASSYSVSYGYTF	TRBV6-5	TRBJ1-2	few	.
TGTGCCAGCAGCGCCTCCGGGACTAGCGGCAATGAGCAGTTCTTC	CASSASGTSGNEQFF	TRBV9	TRBJ2-1	.	TRBD2
TGTGCCAGCAGCAGGGACTACTCTAGCACAGATACGCAGTATTTT	CASSRDYSSTDTQYF	TRBV7-8	TRBJ2-3	many	TRBD2
TGTGCCAGCAGTCCCCCAGGACAGGCTGGCGGCTACACCTTC	CASSPPGQAGGYTF	TRBV27	TRBJ1-2	many	TRBD1
TGTGCCAGCAGTGAATTCGGGACAGGGGACGCTTTCTTT	CASSEFGTGDAFF	TRBV6-1	TRBJ1-1	.	TRBD1
TGCAGTGCTAGTTCACCGGGACAGGGGGCCCACAATGAGCAGTTCTTC	CSASSPGQGAHNEQFF	TRBV20-1	TRBJ2-1	many	TRBD1
TGTGCCAGCAGCTTAGGCCCCCCTAACGAGCAGTACTTC	CASSLGPPNEQYF	TRBV7-2	TRBJ2-7	many	.
TGCGCCAGCAGCTTGGATGAACCTCTTAACTATGGCTACACCTTC	CASSLDEPLNYGYTF	TRBV5-1	TRBJ1-2	few	.
TGTGCCACCTCAGCGGGAGCTTTGAACAATGAGCAGTTCTTC	CATSAGALNNEQFF	TRBV10-3	TRBJ2-1	.	TRBD2
TGCAGTGCTTTTCTTTTGTTTGGACCCACAGGGGTAGGGGAGACCCAGTACTTC	CSAFLLFGPTGVGETQYF	TRBV20-1	TRBJ2-5	few	TRBD1
TGTGCCAGCACCTCGACTAGCGGCTCCTACGAGCAGTACTTC	CASTSTSGSYEQYF	TRBV28	TRBJ2-7	many	TRBD2
TGCGCCAGCAGTATGTGGGACAGCTCATTGAACACTGAAGCTTTCTTT	CASSMWDSSLNTEAFF	TRBV5-1	TRBJ1-1	many	TRBD1
TGTGCCAGCAGTTTAGCTCGTAGACAATACAATGAGCAGTTCTTC	CASSLARRQYNEQFF	TRBV12-3/TRBV12-4	TRBJ2-1	many	.
TGTGCTAGTGGTTTGGCAACCACTGGCCTGACGTCCAGGGAGCTGTTTTTT	CASGLATTGLTSRELFF	TRBV12-5	TRBJ2-2	few	.
TGCGCCAGCAGCTTGCAGGGGGCGAACACCATATATTTT	CASSLQGANTIYF	TRBV4-1	TRBJ1-3	few	TRBD1
TGCGCCAGCAGCTTGGATCAGGAGGGGGGAAATTCACCCCTCCACTTT	CASSLDQEGGNSPLHF	TRBV5-1	TRBJ1-6	.	.
TGTGCCAGCAGCCAAAGTAGCGGGAGTGCAGATACGCAGTATTTT	CASSQSSGSADTQYF	TRBV3-1	TRBJ2-3	.	TRBD2
TGTGCCAGCAGCCGCCCTGGACAGGGGGCGGGGGAAAAACTGTTTTTT	CASSRPGQGAGEKLFF	TRBV7-8	TRBJ1-4	many	TRBD1
TGTGCCAGCAGCCACAGCGGGTCTAAGTACTTC	CASSHSGSKYF	TRBV11-2	TRBJ2-7	few	.
TGTGCCAGCAGCTTAGGAGGGAGCGGACGCACAGATACGCAGTATTTT	CASSLGGSGRTDTQYF	TRBV7-3	TRBJ2-3	many	.
TGTGCCTGGAGCATCCTGACAGGGATTGAAGCTTTCTTT	CAWSILTGIEAFF	TRBV30	TRBJ1-1	many	TRBD1
TGTGCCAGCAGCCTTCATGTCGGACATGAGCAGTTCTTC	CASSLHVGHEQFF	TRBV13	TRBJ2-1	many	.
TGTGCCAGCAGTTTACTGGCGGGAGTGTCGTACAATGAGCAGTTCTTC	CASSLLAGVSYNEQFF	TRBV12-3/TRBV12-4	TRBJ2-1	many	TRBD2
TGCAGCGTTGAAGATACGCGGGGGACCCGTTTAGGTGGCACAGATACGCAGTATTTT	CSVEDTRGTRLGGTDTQYF	TRBV29-1	TRBJ2-3	many	TRBD2
TGTGCCTGGAGTATACCTCAGGGGGGTCAGCCCCAGCATTTT	CAWSIPQGGQPQHF	TRBV30	TRBJ1-5	.	TRBD1
TGTGCCTGGAGTTATATGGGAGCTGGTGAGCAGTTCTTC	CAWSYMGAGEQFF	TRBV30	TRBJ2-1	.	.
TGTGCCAGCACCTTGGGGGGGGAGCAGCATTTT	CASTLGGEQHF	TRBV6-1	TRBJ1-5	few	.
TGTGCCAGCAGACCTTCGGGGAACCCTGGCTACACCTTC	CASRPSGNPGYTF	TRBV6-1	TRBJ1-2	many	.
TGCAGCGGTTATTCAGGGGGCGCAGATGAAAAACTGTTTTTT	CSGYSGGADEKLFF	TRBV29-1	TRBJ1-4	few	TRBD1
TGTGCCAGCTCAGCAGTTTCAGCGGGAGGTTCTGGGGCCAACGTCCTGACTTTC	CASSAVSAGGSGANVLTF	TRBV18	TRBJ2-6	.	TRBD2
TGTGCCACCAGTGATGAGAGAGGGGCCAACGTCCTGACTTTC	CATSDERGANVLTF	TRBV24-1	TRBJ2-6	many	.
TGTGCCAGCTCACCACCGTCGGTCTACGAGCAGTACTTC	CASSPPSVYEQYF	TRBV18	TRBJ2-7	few	.
TGTGCCAGCAGCAGGGACGGGCTGGGATCCTACGAGCAGTACTTC	CASSRDGLGSYEQYF	TRBV6-1	TRBJ2-7	.	.
TGTGCCAGCAGCTTGAAGGACAGGGTGGCTGAAGCTTTCTTT	CASSLKDRVAEAFF	TRBV5-5	TRBJ1-1	few	TRBD1
TGTGCCAGCAGTCGGACGGTGAACACTGAAGCTTTCTTT	CASSRTVNTEAFF	TRBV11-2	TRBJ1-1	many	.
TGTGCCAGCAGGGGTACTAGCGGGAGACCCGTAGATACGCAGTATTTT	CASRGTSGRPVDTQYF	TRBV3-1	TRBJ2-3	few	TRBD2
TGTGCCACCGACGCCTATGGCTACACCTTC	CATDAYGYTF	TRBV24-1	TRBJ1-2	.	.
TGTGCCAGCAGCTTACGCGGCGGTGGGGCAGATACGCAGTATTTT	CASSLRGGGADTQYF	TRBV13	TRBJ2-3	many	.